A selection of T cell receptor beta chains follows, all from one sample in a study of molecular identifiers for immune sequencing clone quantification. TCRdb analysed the PCR reads with MiXCR anew, one entry per CDR3 protein. The repertoire holds around 480,000 distinct CDR3 sequences, with around 23% as singletons. The sample was naive CD8+ T cells from blood, with Jurkat cell RNA spiked in. Every receptor here comes from a human donor in good health. Some libraries in this study had Jurkat cell RNA spiked in. Each CDR3 is given with its conserved first and last residue. The D gene is left open where the match is weak. Only some rows state a clone size, as once, few, many or a class for expanded clones.

>TRBJ1-1|many|TRBD1|TRBV29-1
CSVTGTAIEAFF
TGCAGCGTGACAGGGACGGCGATTGAAGCTTTCTTT
>TRBJ2-2|-|-|TRBV20-1
CSVATRNTGELFF
TGCAGTGTCGCCACTAGGAACACCGGGGAGCTGTTTTTT
>TRBJ2-1|few|-|TRBV11-2
CASSLVWDAQFF
TGTGCCAGCAGCTTAGTCTGGGACGCGCAGTTCTTC
>TRBJ2-2|-|-|TRBV20-1
CSASSGDDGELFF
TGCAGTGCTAGCTCGGGGGACGACGGGGAGCTGTTTTTT
>TRBJ2-3|many|-|TRBV20-1
CSARDSYDTQYF
TGCAGTGCTAGAGATTCGTACGATACGCAGTATTTT
>TRBJ2-7|many|TRBD1|TRBV6-5
CASRTRRDRVDYEQYF
TGTGCCAGCAGAACCAGACGGGACAGGGTTGACTACGAGCAGTACTTC
>TRBJ2-7|few|TRBD1|TRBV10-3
CAISQSTGALLEQYF
TGTGCCATCAGCCAATCGACAGGGGCCCTACTGGAGCAGTACTTC
>TRBJ2-7|few|-|TRBV5-3
CASSGRDRPYEQYF
TGTGCCAGCAGCGGCCGGGACCGCCCCTACGAGCAGTACTTC
>TRBJ2-3|many|TRBD1|TRBV20-1
CSARGEGATDTQYF
TGCAGTGCTAGAGGCGAGGGGGCCACAGATACGCAGTATTTT
>TRBJ1-1|many|TRBD1|TRBV7-9
CASSFGQGSGTEAFF
TGTGCCAGCAGCTTTGGACAGGGGAGCGGCACTGAAGCTTTCTTT
>TRBJ2-7|-|TRBD2|TRBV29-1
CSVKLAISYERYF
TGCAGCGTTAAACTAGCGATCTCCTACGAGCGGTACTTC
>TRBJ2-7|few|TRBD2|TRBV4-3
CASSQGQRGGYEQYF
TGCGCCAGCAGCCAAGGCCAGCGGGGGGGCTACGAGCAGTACTTC
>TRBJ1-2|-|-|TRBV4-1
CASSQGVLGSQGYTF
TGCGCCAGCAGCCAAGGTGTGCTGGGGTCTCAGGGCTACACCTTC
>TRBJ1-1|many|TRBD1|TRBV6-2/TRBV6-3
CASSPTTGFPTEAFF
TGTGCCAGCAGCCCTACGACAGGGTTTCCCACTGAAGCTTTCTTT
>TRBJ1-6|-|TRBD1|TRBV28
CASCSPAGGTNSPLHF
TGTGCCAGCTGTTCCCCGGCAGGGGGGACTAATTCACCCCTCCACTTT
>TRBJ2-3|-|-|TRBV4-3
CASSRSRGSFTDTQYF
TGCGCCAGCAGCCGATCCCGGGGGAGTTTCACAGATACGCAGTATTTT
>TRBJ2-3|many|-|TRBV15
CATSSYDRFTDTQYF
TGTGCCACCAGCAGCTACGACAGGTTCACAGATACGCAGTATTTT
>TRBJ2-7|many|TRBD1|TRBV30
CAWSPQVGQPYGYEQYF
TGTGCCTGGAGTCCCCAGGTGGGACAGCCATATGGGTACGAGCAGTACTTC
>TRBJ2-7|-|-|TRBV20-1
CSARDRAGTYEQYF
TGCAGTGCTAGAGATCGGGCTGGAACCTACGAGCAGTACTTC
>TRBJ2-7|-|-|TRBV20-1
CSTKGPDRIYEQYF
TGCAGTACGAAAGGGCCCGACAGAATCTACGAGCAGTACTTC
>TRBJ1-1|few|-|TRBV7-8
CASSLPTGTMNTEAFF
TGTGCCAGCAGCTTACCAACAGGTACCATGAACACTGAAGCTTTCTTT
>TRBJ2-7|many|TRBD1|TRBV19
CASSPGTGVYEQYF
TGCGCCAGCAGCCCAGGGACAGGGGTGTACGAGCAGTACTTC
>TRBJ2-1|many|-|TRBV3-1
CATGINEQFF
TGTGCCACAGGGATCAATGAGCAGTTCTTC
>TRBJ1-4|-|-|TRBV7-2
CASSLVASIGEKLFF
TGTGCCAGCAGCTTAGTGGCCAGCATCGGGGAAAAACTGTTTTTT
>TRBJ2-7|-|-|TRBV5-3
CASSLIGRVQVDYEQYF
TGTGCCAGCAGCTTGATCGGGAGAGTTCAGGTGGATTACGAGCAGTACTTC
>TRBJ1-4|many|-|TRBV20-1
CSARGGHLATNEKLFF
TGCAGTGCTAGAGGTGGACATCTTGCAACTAATGAAAAACTGTTTTTT
>TRBJ2-2|-|-|TRBV10-1
CASSEKEAGTGELFF
TGCGCCAGCAGTGAGAAAGAAGCGGGCACCGGGGAGCTGTTTTTT
>TRBJ1-1|few|-|TRBV20-1
CSAREAGMNTEAFF
TGCAGTGCTAGAGAGGCAGGGATGAACACTGAAGCTTTCTTT
>TRBJ2-5|-|TRBD2|TRBV12-3/TRBV12-4
CASSSPGLGQETQYF
TGTGCCAGCAGTTCTCCGGGACTAGGCCAAGAGACCCAGTACTTC
>TRBJ1-2|-|-|TRBV23-1
CASSQPTGNYGYTF
TGCGCCAGCAGTCAACCAACAGGGAACTATGGCTACACCTTC
>TRBJ2-7|many|-|TRBV5-5
CASSLSWTMSSYEQYF
TGTGCCAGCAGCTTGTCATGGACTATGAGCTCCTACGAGCAGTACTTC
>TRBJ2-7|few|-|TRBV19
CASAQPGHYSYEQYF
TGTGCCAGTGCCCAACCGGGACATTACTCCTACGAGCAGTACTTC
>TRBJ1-5|many|-|TRBV19
CASDSRVSNQPQHF
TGTGCCAGTGACAGCAGGGTTAGCAATCAGCCCCAGCATTTT
>TRBJ2-1|-|-|TRBV19
CASSINSWDNEQFF
TGTGCCAGTAGTATAAACTCTTGGGACAATGAGCAGTTCTTC
>TRBJ1-1|-|TRBD1|TRBV20-1
CRSDRVGIRMNTEAFF
TGCAGATCCGACAGGGTCGGAATCCGCATGAACACTGAAGCTTTCTTT
>TRBJ1-1|many|-|TRBV12-3/TRBV12-4
CASSSKVGTEAFF
TGTGCCAGCAGTTCGAAGGTGGGCACTGAAGCTTTCTTT
>TRBJ1-1|many|-|TRBV29-1
CSVVTNTEAFF
TGCAGCGTTGTAACGAACACTGAAGCTTTCTTT
>TRBJ2-7|-|-|TRBV5-6
CASSLWAGGEQCF
TGTGCCAGCAGCTTGTGGGCAGGTGGCGAGCAGTGCTTC
>TRBJ2-3|few|-|TRBV5-4
CASSLTGWATDTQYF
TGTGCCAGCAGCTTGACAGGGTGGGCCACAGATACGCAGTATTTT
>TRBJ1-1|few|-|TRBV7-9
CASSDSTNTEAFF
TGTGCCAGCAGCGATTCTACGAACACTGAAGCTTTCTTT
>TRBJ2-1|-|-|TRBV11-2
CASGLFRGNEQFF
TGTGCCAGCGGACTCTTTCGGGGCAATGAGCAGTTCTTC
>TRBJ1-1|few|-|TRBV27
CASRVIEGGMNTEAFF
TGTGCCAGCAGAGTCATAGAGGGAGGTATGAACACTGAAGCTTTCTTT
>TRBJ2-7|-|-|TRBV4-1
CAGSAGPGYEQYF
TGCGCCGGCAGCGCGGGACCAGGCTACGAGCAGTACTTC
>TRBJ1-4|-|-|TRBV27
CASSLLSGANEKLFF
TGTGCCAGCAGTTTACTGTCGGGAGCTAATGAAAAACTGTTTTTT
>TRBJ2-7|few|TRBD1|TRBV27
CASSWTGAHYEQYF
TGTGCCAGCAGTTGGACAGGGGCGCACTACGAGCAGTACTTC